This T cell receptor (beta chain) was recovered during a study of PD-L1 blockade in urothelial cancer. V was cut by 5 bases and J by 2 bases, with 13 bases left in between. Germline assignment: CDR1 LNHDA and CDR2 SQIVND (reference sequence). The CDR3 is made up of 14 amino acids. Assay used: immunoSEQ multiplex PCR; TCRdb lists only in-frame clones, some missing. The table records about 80,000 clones, 87% of them present only once. The specimen was PBMCs, collected around atezolizumab (anti-PD-L1) treatment. The receptor comes from a woman in her seventies with urothelial cancer. The chain joins TRBV19 to TRBJ2-7, with D perhaps TRBD2 (5 bases). The CDR3 bases are TGTGCCAGTAGTGATCGGGCGGGCCCCTACGAGCAGTACTTC. It yields the protein CASSDRAGPYEQYF.